This T cell receptor (beta chain) stems from a study of CXCR3-negative and CXCR3-positive naive CD8 T cells. Study as a whole: A total of 130 million to 150 million TRB reads was generated, with about 1.5 +/- 0.3 million per library. Overall study findings and caveats: Compared with CXCR3-negative naive cells, CXCR3-positive naive cells showed more hydrophobic TRB CDR3s. Each naive subset displayed comparably high diversity, whereas memory CD8+ cells displayed much lower diversity. Freshly isolated PBMCs were used in most assays, given partial CXCR3 loss after freezing.

The CDR3 covers 15 residues. The germline CDR1 and CDR2 sequences are LGHNA and YSLEER. UMI-labeled 5' RACE yielded the TRB cDNA libraries. Using the 5' RACE reads, TCRdb records one entry per CDR3 protein without DNA. In all, the sample yields 6,000 to 7,000 distinct CDR3 sequences. This clonotype shows up as medium-sized by frequency. No antigen is known for it. The receptor comes from a human donor in good health. Some clones in this sample may be carry-over from other donors' samples. The material sequenced was naive CXCR3+ CD8+ T cells from blood. The subset here: CD45RO-CCR7+CD27+CD95- naive CD8+ T cells expressing CXCR3 (TNR3+). The chain has TRBV4-3 and TRBJ2-2. This CDR3 reads CASSQGPMSTGELFF.